What follows are 8 T cell receptor beta chains derived from one specimen sequenced in a study of blood T cell repertoires in COVID-19. Only in-frame clones appear in the TCRdb table, and some are missing; sequencing was by immunoSEQ multiplex PCR. The sample holds around 56,000 clones; 75% to 95% are singletons and the top ten take about 17%. The specimen was peripheral blood. Every receptor here comes from an elderly man with acute or convalescent COVID-19.

This clone was recorded once. The chain is built from TRBV2 and TRBJ1-2; 7 bases are shared with TRBD1. The germline V gene encodes CDR1 SNHLY and CDR2 FYNNEI. J gave up 5 bases and V 7 bases, and 7 bases lay outside the gene matches. CDR3 size: 13 residues. The CDR3 sequence: CASMVDRRYGYTF. Here the CDR3 DNA reads TGTGCCAGCATGGTGGACAGGAGGTATGGCTACACCTTC.

The chain uses TRBV15 and TRBJ2-5, with 10 bases matching TRBD1. Looked up from germline, CDR1 is LNHNV and CDR2 is YYDKDF (reference sequence). The CDR3 has 16 amino acids. The junction had 10 bases not matched to a gene; V was cut back by 4 bases and J by 5 bases. The DNA of the CDR3 is TGTGCCACCAGCAAACCGGGACAGGGGACTGGTGAGACCCAGTACTTC. This sequence encodes CATSKPGQGTGETQYF.

V is TRBV19 and J is TRBJ1-6; D is perhaps TRBD1 (5 bases). CDR1 LNHDA and CDR2 SQIVND come from the germline V gene (reference sequence). V was cut by 7 bases and J by 2 bases, with 12 bases left in between. This CDR3 contains 15 residues. Here the CDR3 reads CASNRVGAYNSPLHF. As DNA, the CDR3 is TGTGCCAGTAATAGGGTAGGGGCCTATAATTCACCCCTCCACTTT.

The chain combines TRBV10-1 with TRBJ2-7, with a tentative D call TRBD1 (5 bases). CDR3 length: 19 amino acids. Trimming took 0 bases from V and 2 from J, leaving 23 bases between them. The V gene's germline CDR1 is WNHNN and CDR2 SYGVQD (reference sequence). The CDR3 region has the DNA TGCGCCAGCAGTGAGTCTTGCCGGACGTCAGGGTCCCTAACCTACGAGCAGTACTTC. Protein: CASSESCRTSGSLTYEQYF.

The table lists this clone with a count of one. The V call is TRBV19, the J call TRBJ1-1; possible D gene TRBD1, 5 bases. This CDR3 spans 15 amino acids. The V gene lost 7 bases and the J gene lost 6 bases, with 21 bases spanning the gap. The germline CDR1 and CDR2 sequences are LNHDA and SQIVND (reference sequence). Here the CDR3 reads CASTPRQGGVAEAFF. For the CDR3, the DNA is TGTGCCAGTACCCCTAGGCAGGGCGGGGTCGCTGAAGCTTTCTTT.

The chain has TRBV7-7 and TRBJ2-2; D is uncertain. The CDR3 runs 17 residues. V was cut by 5 bases and J by 0 bases, with 16 bases left in between. Germline CDR1 SSHAT, CDR2 FNYEAQ (reference sequence). The CDR3 reads CASSPTLGQANTGELFF. DNA of the CDR3: TGTGCCAGCAGCCCCACCCTTGGGCAAGCGAACACCGGGGAGCTGTTTTTT.

This clone occurred once. The rearrangement links TRBV7-9 to TRBJ1-2, with D perhaps TRBD1 (6 bases). V was pared by 5 bases and J by 0 bases, with 13 bases between. CDR3 length: 15 residues. Germline CDR1 and CDR2: SEHNR and FQNEAQ (reference sequence). The CDR3 loop reads CASSPRQVSNYGYTF. DNA for the CDR3: TGTGCCAGCAGCCCCCGACAGGTCTCTAACTATGGCTACACCTTC.

This clone was seen only once. This rearrangement joins TRBV7-2 to TRBJ1-3; 10 positions match TRBD1. CDR3 length: 14 amino acids. Per the germline V gene, CDR1 is SGHTA and CDR2 is FQGNSA. After removal of 5 bases from V and 7 bases from J, the junction contained 5 bases not matched to a gene. The chain's CDR3 is CASSIDRGLNTIYF. CDR3 in DNA: TGTGCCAGCAGCATTGACAGGGGGCTGAACACCATATATTTT.